This TCR beta chain was identified in a study of metastatic and nonmetastatic thyroid tumors. Study overall: A comparison of repertoires was made across blood and tumor or nodule tissue from malignant and benign thyroid patients.

Per the original methods: To classify distant metastasis in papillary thyroid cancer, a model was built from CDR3 differences across clinicopathological groups. TCRdb recomputed clones from the PCR reads via MiXCR. V and J calls and clone size were set by TCRdb, not the authors. The sample yields about 22,000 clones, less than 20% seen once. The CDR3 extends over 13 amino acids. The germline CDR1 and CDR2 sequences are LGHDT and YNNKEL (reference sequence). Study-level findings and limits: Across blood and tumor, TCR beta diversity in malignant thyroid tumors was reportedly significantly higher than in benign nodules.

Patients had received no treatment of any kind before thyroid surgery. This clone has only a few counts. Its antigen remains unknown. A junction boundary mismatches the germline segment, possibly from a read error. The same CDR3 arises from other DNA sequences in this sample as well. The sequenced material came from adjacent normal tissue. V usage is TRBV3-1 and J usage is TRBJ1-4, with D tentatively TRBD1 (5 bases). The TCR comes from a male donor with papillary thyroid cancer or a benign thyroid nodule (not recorded which). Some clones in this sample may be carry-over from other donors' samples. CDR3: CASSHPPGEKLFF. The CDR3 DNA is TGCGCCAGCAGCCACCCTCCAGGGGAAAAACTGTTTTTT.